Presented here are 8 T cell receptor beta chains from one specimen sequenced in a study of cytomegalovirus exposure and HLA in healthy donors. 60 Vbeta and 13 Jbeta primers were used in PCR. Assay used: immunoSEQ multiplex PCR; TCRdb lists only in-frame clones, some missing. The listing contains 200,000 to 250,000 clones. Sequencing used PBMCs. These receptors all come from a young woman in good health and CMV-seropositive.

The gene calls are TRBV2 and TRBJ2-1; 8 nucleotides agree with TRBD2. The CDR3 spans 15 residues. Looked up from germline, CDR1 is SNHLY and CDR2 is FYNNEI. J was trimmed by 7 bases and V by 6 bases; bases with no gene match: 11. The CDR3 nucleotides read TGTGCCAGCAGCTTTTACCCCGGGACTAGAAATGAGCAGTTCTTC. It specifies CASSFYPGTRNEQFF. The full variable domain, with the rest looked up from reference TRBV2 and TRBJ2-1, is EPEVTQTPSHQVTQMGQEVILRCVPISNHLYFYWYRQILGQKVEFLVSFYNNEISEKSEIFDDQFSVERPDGSNFTLKIRSTKLEDSAMYFCASSFYPGTRNEQFFGPGTRLTVL.

The V gene is TRBV10-3, the J gene TRBJ2-1; D remains unclear. This CDR3 is built from 14 residues. The V end was cut by 0 bases, the J end by 8 bases, with 11 bases between. CDR1 ENHRY and CDR2 SYGVKD come from the germline V gene. CDR3 sequence: CAISESSLIYEQFF. Written as DNA, the CDR3 is TGTGCCATCAGTGAGTCTTCACTGATATATGAGCAGTTCTTC.

The chain is built from TRBV19 and TRBJ1-5, with TRBD1 as a possible D gene (6 bases). V was pared by 5 bases and J by 5 bases, with 22 bases between. This CDR3 spans 17 amino acids. The germline CDR1 and CDR2 sequences are LNHDA and SQIVND (reference sequence). The CDR3 sequence is CASSVYLTQGVDQPQHF. The CDR3 DNA is TGTGCCAGTAGTGTATATCTTACACAGGGAGTGGATCAGCCCCAGCATTTT. Looking up the rest from reference TRBV19 and TRBJ1-5 gives the full variable domain: DGGITQSPKYLFRKEGQNVTLSCEQNLNHDAMYWYRQDPGQGLRLIYYSQIVNDFQKGDIAEGYSVSREKKESFPLTVTSAQKNPTAFYLCASSVYLTQGVDQPQHFGDGTRLSIL.

The gene calls are TRBV7-7 and TRBJ2-2; D is unclear. Trimming left V 6 bases short and J 6 bases short, with 17 bases between. The CDR3 consists of 15 residues. CDR1 and CDR2 (germline): SSHAT, FNYEAQ (reference sequence). The CDR3 DNA sequence: TGTGCCAGCAGTCCACCCCTTGGCGGCCCCGGGGAGCTGTTTTTT. Protein product: CASSPPLGGPGELFF. The complete variable domain, with remaining parts taken from reference TRBV7-7 and TRBJ2-2, reads GAGVSQSPRYKVTKRGQDVTLRCDPISSHATLYWYQQALGQGPEFLTYFNYEAQPDKSGLPSDRFSAERPEGSISTLTIQRTEQRDSAMYRCASSPPLGGPGELFFGEGSRLTVL.

Turning to this clone: Other DNA sequences in this sample translate to the same CDR3. The genes are TRBV18 and TRBJ1-2, with 8 positions matching TRBD1. The length of the CDR3 is 15 residues. Germline values: CDR1 KGHSH, CDR2 LQKENI. The V and J ends lost 2 bases and 0 bases, in that order; junction bases with no gene match: 2. DNA for the CDR3: TGTGCCAGCTCACCAAGGACAGGGACTAACTATGGCTACACCTTC. This sequence encodes CASSPRTGTNYGYTF.

The CDR3 bases are TGTGCCAGCTCATCGGGACAGGAGGTCACAGATACGCAGTATTTT. It codes for CASSSGQEVTDTQYF. V usage is TRBV18 and J usage is TRBJ2-3; 8 nucleotides agree with TRBD1. The J segment lost 2 bases and the V segment lost 5 bases, leaving 6 bases of the junction unmatched. The germline gives CDR1 KGHSH, CDR2 LQKENI. CDR3 length: 15 residues.

This chain connects TRBV5-1 to TRBJ2-5, with 13 bases lining up with TRBD2. The assigned J gene may be wrong: the sequence end matches TRBJ2-7 better. The CDR3 consists of 14 residues. Germline values: CDR1 SGHRS, CDR2 YFSETQ. CDR3 sequence (DNA): TGCGCCAGCAGTGGGACTAGCGGGAACGACGAGCAGTACTTC. Amino acid sequence: CASSGTSGNDEQYF.

The chain joins TRBV10-3 to TRBJ1-1; 7 bases fit TRBD1. The J segment lost 3 bases and the V segment lost 5 bases, leaving 3 bases of the junction unmatched. The length of the CDR3 is 13 residues. Germline CDR1 reads ENHRY; CDR2 reads SYGVKD. The CDR3 sequence is CAISTGQDTEAFF. CDR3 in DNA: TGTGCCATCAGTACTGGACAGGACACTGAAGCTTTCTTT.